The sample holds many counts of the clone carrying this T cell receptor (beta chain). The antigen is unknown. V shed 5 bases, J shed 8 bases, and the junction held 7 bases outside the gene matches. There are 14 residues in the CDR3. CDR1 is SGHRS and CDR2 is YFSETQ in the germline V gene. TCRdb re-analysed the 5' RACE reads in MiXCR, keeping a single row per CDR3 protein. Of about 100,000 distinct CDR3 sequences listed, approximately 4.4% are singletons. This sample was taken from a study of spatial heterogeneity in lung cancer. Study conclusions and caveats: Mutation tallies in tumors tracked expanded intratumoral alpha and beta TCR counts.

Time point described: sample taken at primary tumor resection. The V call is TRBV5-1, the J call TRBJ1-6; 7 nucleotides line up with TRBD1. This receptor was taken from a male donor with early-stage non-small cell lung cancer. Here the sequenced sample was lung tumor tissue, taken at surgery. As DNA, the CDR3 is TGCGCCAGCAGACAGGACAGGCCCGATTCACCCCTCCACTTT. Its protein product is CASRQDRPDSPLHF.